This TCR beta chain was sequenced for a study of T cell repertoires in cytomegalovirus infection. This clonotype was recorded at least ten times. No antigen is known for it. One entry per CDR3 protein, called by TCRdb with MiXCR from the reads. In the table there are roughly 500,000 distinct CDR3 sequences, about 33% of which are singletons. The junction had 8 bases not matched to a gene; V was cut back by 0 bases and J by 2 bases. Germline CDR1 SGHVS, CDR2 FQNEAQ. This CDR3 has 18 residues. Here the sequenced sample was cultured PBMCs, taken from culture after CMV antigen stimulation. This receptor was obtained from a human donor in good health (CMV status not recorded). Some clones in this sample may be carry-over from other donors' samples. The J gene is TRBJ2-3, the V gene TRBV7-8, with 10 bases that match TRBD2. CDR3 region: CASSLATTSGPYTDTQYF. The DNA for the CDR3 is TGTGCCAGCAGCTTAGCGACGACTAGCGGGCCATACACAGATACGCAGTATTTT.